These 26 T cell receptor beta chains were sequenced from one sample in a study of immune evolution from preneoplasia to lung adenocarcinoma. Profiling relied on immunoSEQ multiplex PCR, and the TCRdb table lists in-frame clones only, not all of them. In the table there are 1,600 or so clones, around 20% of which are singletons. Material for sequencing was FFPE invasive lung adenocarcinoma tissue. The receptors here all came from a person aged 50 or older with lung adenocarcinoma.

V is TRBV10-1 and J is TRBJ2-1; D remains ambiguous. The germline V and J ends were trimmed by 0 bases and 0 bases, with 12 bases remaining between them. CDR3 length equals 17 residues. CDR1 is WNHNN and CDR2 is SYGVQD in the germline V gene (reference sequence). The CDR3 sequence: CASSESGWLSSYNEQFF. CDR3 coding DNA: TGCGCCAGCAGTGAGTCTGGCTGGCTAAGCTCCTACAATGAGCAGTTCTTC.

The chain recombines TRBV4-2 with TRBJ1-5; 11 nucleotides match TRBD1. Germline values: CDR1 LGHNA, CDR2 YNFKEQ. The CDR3 covers 16 residues. J gave up 2 bases and V 4 bases, and 4 bases lay outside the gene matches. CDR3: CASSREGQGGNQPQHF. CDR3 in DNA: TGTGCCAGCAGCCGGGAGGGACAGGGGGGCAATCAGCCCCAGCATTTT.

The chain combines TRBV11-2 with TRBJ1-2; D might be TRBD1 (5 bases). The V and J ends lost 5 bases and 7 bases respectively, with 11 bases between them. The CDR3 runs to 12 residues. The germline CDR1 and CDR2 sequences are SGHAT and FQNNGV. The CDR3 nucleotides read TGTGCCAGCAGCCAGGGTTGGAGTGGCTACACCTTC. Translating it yields CASSQGWSGYTF.

This clone is large by share. The chain recombines TRBV5-1 with TRBJ1-4, with D unresolved. Trimming removed 2 bases from V and 7 bases from J, with 12 bases in between. CDR1 and CDR2 (germline): SGHRS, YFSETQ. The CDR3 totals 14 residues. The CDR3 loop is CASSFLEGGEKLFF. The CDR3 DNA reads TGCGCCAGCAGCTTTCTGGAGGGCGGTGAAAAACTGTTTTTT.

The J gene is TRBJ2-1, the V gene TRBV4-1; no clear D. Looked up from germline, CDR1 is MGHRA and CDR2 is YSYEKL. The CDR3 spans 13 residues. V lost 4 bases, J lost 7 bases, and 11 bases lay in between. CDR3 DNA sequence: TGCGCCAGCAGCCGGCCGGAGAGGAATGAGCAGTTCTTC. It codes for CASSRPERNEQFF.

This chain connects TRBV21-1 to TRBJ2-1; no DNA check was done on the table's D call, TRBD2. TRBV21-1 is a pseudogene. The CDR3 is 16 amino acids. Here the CDR3 DNA reads TGTGCCAGCAGCATCTTAGGGACTAGTAGAAACGATGAGCAGTTCTTC. This codes for CASSILGTSRNDEQFF.

This chain links TRBV11-2 with TRBJ2-5; a weak D match, TRBD1 (6 bases). Trimming shortened V by 1 base and J by 4 bases, and 13 bases separated the two germline ends. Germline loops: CDR1 SGHAT, CDR2 FQNNGV. The CDR3 covers 15 residues. The CDR3 coding sequence is TGTGCCAGCAGCTTAGTTCAGGGGATGGTAGAGACCCAGTACTTC. Amino acid sequence: CASSLVQGMVETQYF.

The gene calls are TRBV14 and TRBJ1-3; D unclear. The V and J ends lost 1 base and 0 bases respectively, with 7 bases between them. This CDR3 is built from 15 residues. Germline V gene sequence: CDR1 SGHDN, CDR2 FVKESK. The CDR3: CASSQVLVSGNTIYF. CDR3 bases: TGTGCCAGCAGCCAAGTTCTAGTCTCTGGAAACACCATATATTTT.

This clone was detected a few times. The chain recombines TRBV28 with TRBJ2-3; TRBD2 aligns across 8 bases. The CDR3 is 15 amino acids. The germline gives CDR1 MDHEN, CDR2 SYDVKM. The V segment lost 1 base and the J segment 3 bases; nucleotides outside the gene matches: 3. As DNA, the CDR3 is TGTGCCAGCAGTTTATCCGGGACTAGGACAGATACGCAGTATTTT. Residues: CASSLSGTRTDTQYF. The entire variable domain, with the rest obtained from reference TRBV28 and TRBJ2-3, is as follows: DVKVTQSSRYLVKRTGEKVFLECVQDMDHENMFWYRQDPGLGLRLIYFSYDVKMKEKGDIPEGYSVSREKKERFSLILESASTNQTSMYLCASSLSGTRTDTQYFGPGTRLTVL.

V usage is TRBV5-1 and J usage is TRBJ1-4; possible D gene TRBD1, 6 bases. Germline V gene lookup returns CDR1 SGHRS and CDR2 YFSETQ. The CDR3 extends over 14 amino acids. Trimming shortened V by 7 bases and J by 7 bases, and 17 bases separated the two germline ends. This chain's CDR3 is CASASGRGGEKLFF. The CDR3 coding sequence is TGCGCCAGCGCCTCGGGCAGGGGAGGTGAAAAACTGTTTTTT.

This CDR3 is CASSRRGTTYEQYF. The CDR3 DNA sequence: TGTGCCAGCTCCCGAAGGGGGACAACCTACGAGCAGTACTTC. The chain is built from TRBV18 and TRBJ2-7; weak D call: TRBD1 (6 bases). The CDR3 sequence is 14 residues long. Trimming left V 6 bases short and J 2 bases short, with 14 bases between. In germline, CDR1 is KGHSH, CDR2 LQKENI.

V is TRBV9 and J is TRBJ2-7; D tentatively reads TRBD1 or TRBD2 (6 bases each). Germline loops: CDR1 SGDLS, CDR2 YYNGEE. The CDR3 totals 15 residues. V was pared by 4 bases and J by 5 bases, with 19 bases between. CDR3 sequence reads: CASSLGGFLLHEQYF. The CDR3 DNA is TGTGCCAGCAGCCTGGGGGGCTTCCTCCTCCACGAGCAGTACTTC.

This clone was seen a few times. This sequence joins TRBV18 and TRBJ1-2, with a tentative D call TRBD1 (6 bases). Germline V lookup: CDR1 KGHSH, CDR2 LQKENI. Trimming took 1 base from V and 7 from J, leaving 16 bases between them. The CDR3 length is 15 residues. CDR3 in amino acids: CASSPLGPGAAGYTF. CDR3 DNA sequence: TGTGCCAGCTCACCACTGGGACCAGGGGCAGCTGGCTACACCTTC.

This sequence joins TRBV10-1 and TRBJ1-5, with D possibly matching TRBD1 (5 bases). The germline V gene has CDR1 WNHNN and CDR2 SYGVQD (reference sequence). Trimming removed 6 bases at V and 0 bases at J, with 18 bases between. The CDR3 length is 17 residues. CDR3 bases: TGCGCCAGCAGGAAGGTTGGGGGTGGGGATAGCAATCAGCCCCAGCATTTT. Residues: CASRKVGGGDSNQPQHF.

The J gene is TRBJ2-7, the V gene TRBV14; D gene unclear. The CDR3 loop spans 13 amino acids. The V gene's germline CDR1 is SGHDN and CDR2 FVKESK. V gave up 0 bases and J gave up 3 bases, with 6 bases separating them. CDR3 coding DNA: TGTGCCAGCAGCCAAGATTACATCTACGAGCAGTACTTC. It codes for CASSQDYIYEQYF.

This clone appeared a single time. The chain carries TRBV5-1 and TRBJ1-1, with 8 nucleotides matching TRBD1. In germline, CDR1 is SGHRS, CDR2 YFSETQ. Trimming cost V 4 bases and J 3 bases; bases outside gene matches: 2. CDR3 length equals 13 residues. In DNA, the CDR3 is TGCGCCAGCAGCCCACAGGGGGACACTGAAGCTTTCTTT. Protein: CASSPQGDTEAFF.

A remark on this clone: One junction end does not reproduce the germline sequence, and a read error may be involved. The chain employs TRBV5-6 and TRBJ2-3; D not certain. Germline-derived CDR1 and CDR2 are SGHDT and YYEEEE. This CDR3 contains 14 residues. The CDR3 loop reads CASSLEGRTNTQYF. CDR3 sequence (DNA): TGTGCCAGCAGCTTGGAGGGCCGCACAAATACGCAGTATTTT.

This clone turned up a few times. Here the CDR3 DNA reads TGTGCCAGCAGCTCCATAGCGGAGGGAGCCTACGAGCAGTACTTC. Translating it yields CASSSIAEGAYEQYF. The chain employs TRBV7-9 and TRBJ2-7; the D gene is possibly TRBD2 (6 bases). CDR1 is SEHNR, CDR2 FQNEAQ, per germline (reference sequence). The CDR3 totals 15 residues. V gave up 4 bases and J gave up 2 bases, with 15 bases separating them. Based on the CDR3 plus reference TRBV7-9 and TRBJ2-7, the full variable domain is DTGVSQNPRHKITKRGQNVTFRCDPISEHNRLYWYRQTLGQGPEFLTYFQNEAQLEKSRLLSDRFSAERPKGSFSTLEIQRTEQGDSAMYLCASSSIAEGAYEQYFGPGTRLTVT.

This clone was picked up a small number of times. V usage is TRBV11-2 and J usage is TRBJ2-1, with D hard to call. The CDR3 has 13 residues. The V gene's germline CDR1 is SGHAT and CDR2 FQNNGV. The germline V and J ends were trimmed by 2 bases and 5 bases, with 7 bases remaining between them. The CDR3 DNA sequence: TGTGCCAGCAGCTTAAGACGGGACAATGAGCAGTTCTTC. This translates into CASSLRRDNEQFF.

In its sample, this clone was seen a few times. The chain couples TRBV30 to TRBJ2-2; D call uncertain. V shed 2 bases and J shed 2 bases, with 6 bases lying between them. The CDR3 has 13 residues. Germline loops: CDR1 GTSNPN, CDR2 SVGIG (reference sequence). In DNA, the CDR3 is TGTGCCTGGAGTACCTACAACACCGGGGAGCTGTTTTTT. Translation gives CAWSTYNTGELFF.

The J gene is TRBJ2-2, the V gene TRBV7-3; D gene unclear. The CDR3 has 13 residues. The germline CDR1 and CDR2 sequences are SGHTA and FQGTGA. V was pared by 3 bases and J by 5 bases, with 7 bases between. CDR3 in DNA: TGTGCCAGCAGCTTTTCTACAACCGGGGAGCTGTTTTTT. Translated, it gives CASSFSTTGELFF.

This clone turned up a few times. The chain recombines TRBV19 with TRBJ2-3, with unresolved D. CDR3 size: 11 residues. V lost 5 bases, J lost 6 bases, and 6 bases lay in between. In germline, CDR1 is LNHDA, CDR2 SQIVND (reference sequence). Written as DNA, the CDR3 is TGTGCCAGTAGTCAAATCGATACGCAGTATTTT. The encoded protein is CASSQIDTQYF.

This clone was found a few times. The J gene is TRBJ2-3, the V gene TRBV23-1; 8 bases are a match to TRBD1. TRBV23-1 is placed among ORFs of uncertain function. The CDR3 has 16 residues. V shed 0 bases and J 1 base; nucleotides not matched to a gene: 3. CDR3 region: CASSQSDRVGTDTQYF. The CDR3 coding sequence is TGCGCCAGCAGTCAATCGGACAGGGTGGGCACAGATACGCAGTATTTT.

J is TRBJ2-5 and V is TRBV18; D tentatively fits TRBD1 or TRBD2 (5 bases each). Germline CDR1 is KGHSH and CDR2 is LQKENI. Trimming left V 3 bases short and J 8 bases short, with 13 bases between. The CDR3 runs to 13 residues. CDR3 residues: CASSPGGGETQYF. As DNA, the CDR3 is TGTGCCAGCTCACCCGGTGGGGGAGAAACCCAGTACTTC.

The V and J genes are TRBV29-1 and TRBJ2-7, with D possibly matching TRBD1 (5 bases). Germline loops: CDR1 SQVTM, CDR2 ANQGSEA. Trimming pared 2 bases from V and 2 bases from J, leaving 7 bases between. This CDR3 has 12 amino acids. The CDR3 DNA reads as TGCAGCGTTGAAACAGGAGCCTACGAGCAGTACTTC. It translates to CSVETGAYEQYF.

This chain joins TRBV19 and TRBJ1-5; no reliable D call. This CDR3 contains 13 residues. Germline V gene sequence: CDR1 LNHDA, CDR2 SQIVND (reference sequence). V lost 5 bases and J 6 bases, leaving 11 bases between the germline ends. The CDR3 protein is CASSWQDFQPQHF. The CDR3 DNA reads as TGTGCCAGTAGTTGGCAGGACTTTCAGCCCCAGCATTTT.